This T cell receptor (beta chain) was identified in a study of blood T cell repertoires in COVID-19. Using immunoSEQ multiplex PCR, the repertoire was profiled, and TCRdb retains in-frame clones only, with some absent. The sample holds 140,000 to 150,000 clones, approximately 86% seen once. This CDR3 spans 16 amino acids. Trimming took 4 bases from V and 3 from J; bases not matched to a gene: 8. Germline V gives CDR1 SGHDN, CDR2 FVKESK. The V call is TRBV14, the J call TRBJ2-3; 9 nucleotides agree with TRBD2. The sequence was collected from a man aged 70-80 years with acute or convalescent COVID-19. Material for sequencing was peripheral blood. Written as DNA, the CDR3 is TGTGCCAGCAGCCGGTATAGCGGGAGCGAGACAGATACGCAGTATTTT. It encodes CASSRYSGSETDTQYF.